This T cell receptor (beta chain) was sequenced for a study of siplizumab effects on memory and regulatory T cells. Study observations and caveats: Siplizumab significantly reduced alloreactive sequences traceable to unstimulated CD4+ memory cells. Sequences below about 10^-5 frequency were poorly captured. As a result, only a minor fraction of alloreactive clones mapped to unstimulated subsets. No naive or memory phenotype could be assigned to roughly 80-95% of proliferating clones.

Only a few counts were recorded for this clone. What it recognizes is unknown. Generated by immunoSEQ multiplex PCR, the TCRdb table keeps only in-frame clones and is missing some. The sample lists 45,000 to 50,000 clones, approximately 84% occurring once. This clonotype originated in a human donor in good health. Sequenced sample: naive CD8+ T cells sorted from blood.

CDR3 sequence: CASSTSRRTEAFF. CDR3 DNA sequence: TGTGCCAGTAGTACCTCGAGGAGGACTGAAGCTTTCTTT. The rearrangement links TRBV19 to TRBJ1-1; D gene uncertain. Trimming left V 4 bases short and J 5 bases short, with 11 bases between. Looked up from germline, CDR1 is LNHDA and CDR2 is SQIVND (reference sequence). CDR3 length equals 13 residues.